This entry features one T cell receptor (beta chain) sequence. The data stem from a study of OX40 agonist ivuxolimab in advanced cancers. The wider study: Patients enrolled in dose escalation were diagnosed with hepatocellular carcinoma, melanoma, renal cell or head and neck cancer.

Only in-frame clones appear in the TCRdb table, and some are missing; sequencing was by immunoSEQ multiplex PCR. The repertoire holds about 64,000 clones, with 88% as singletons. This CDR3 has 16 residues. Germline CDR1 reads MNHEY; CDR2 reads SMNVEV (reference sequence). Trimming removed 0 bases from V and 1 base from J; junction bases left unmatched: 2. The clonotype originates from an adult with an advanced solid tumor such as melanoma, head and neck, liver or kidney cancer. The rearrangement joins TRBV27 to TRBJ2-2; 7 bases map to TRBD1. Sequenced here: CD4+ or CD8+ T cells sorted from blood, sampled in a trial of the OX40 agonist ivuxolimab. The CDR3 region is CASSLSTGWNTGELFF. CDR3 in DNA: TGTGCCAGCAGTTTATCGACAGGGTGGAACACCGGGGAGCTGTTTTTT.